Listed below are T cell receptor beta chains from one sample, sequenced in a study of blood T cell repertoires in COVID-19. Here immunoSEQ multiplex PCR was the method, and the copy in TCRdb shows in-frame clones only, minus some. The sample records around 28,000 clones, 89% being singletons. Sequences were obtained from peripheral blood. The origin of the receptors is a human donor with acute or convalescent COVID-19. The donor label of this sample is uncertain. The CDR3 runs from the conserved cysteine through the conserved F or W. D genes are given only for firm matches.

j_call v_call d_call cdr3_aa
TRBJ2-3 TRBV19 TRBD2 CASSRTSGGASTDTQYF
TRBJ2-1 TRBV18 TRBD2 CASSPPTSGGQQFF
TRBJ2-1 TRBV28 . CASSLSGGDNEQFF
TRBJ2-1 TRBV29-1 . CSVVLDSREQFF
TRBJ1-2 TRBV5-1 . CASSLEVGGGYTF
TRBJ2-7 TRBV3-1/TRBV3-2 . CASSQALISYEQYF
TRBJ1-1 TRBV5-1 . CASREFMNTEAFF
TRBJ2-3 TRBV30 TRBD2 CAWNAGVDTQYF
TRBJ2-1 TRBV6-5 . CASNFGLGNEQFF
TRBJ2-5 TRBV9 . CASSVGQIETQYF
TRBJ2-1 TRBV6-5 . CASSYFPPPRGNEQFF
TRBJ2-7 TRBV30 . CAWSRLGGTTGEQYF
TRBJ1-4 TRBV6-2/TRBV6-3 . CASSNPNEKLFF
TRBJ2-2 TRBV6-8 . CASSYHRLMCTGELFF
TRBJ2-1 TRBV27 TRBD2 CASRKTSGVYNEQFF
TRBJ2-1 TRBV7-9 . CASSHGLHWNEQFF
TRBJ2-1 TRBV5-1 . CASKVRTANNEQFF
TRBJ2-1 TRBV27 TRBD2 CASSLSTSGFTYNEQFF
TRBJ2-7 TRBV28 TRBD2 CASTSPGLAGREQYF
TRBJ2-7 TRBV11-2 TRBD1 CASSPTMTGNSYEQYF
TRBJ2-2 TRBV5-4 TRBD2 CASSLESGVAGELFF
TRBJ1-6 TRBV28 . CASTPAGAKSPLHF
TRBJ2-5 TRBV5-8 TRBD1 CASSLAGTGVRETQYF
TRBJ1-5 TRBV3-1/TRBV3-2 . CASSQTGYKPQHF
TRBJ2-2 TRBV21-1 . CASSSEKDRVRRDTGELFF
TRBJ1-2 TRBV2 . CASRENYGYTF
TRBJ1-5 TRBV19 . CASSQGSNQPQHF
TRBJ1-4 TRBV4-2 TRBD1 CASSRTGYEKLFF
TRBJ2-4 TRBV11-2 TRBD1 CASRGQAKNIQYF
TRBJ2-2 TRBV2 . CARGGGTPRTGELFF
TRBJ1-1 TRBV6-5 . CASSSTKGANTEAFF
TRBJ2-5 TRBV5-4 . CASSTPSREETQYF
TRBJ2-3 TRBV19 . CASSIDQVATDTQYF
TRBJ2-1 TRBV28 TRBD2 CASSFTGTSRYEQFF
TRBJ2-5 TRBV18 . CASSPGTGQETQYF
TRBJ2-1 TRBV10-1 . CASSSRNGGNNEQFF
TRBJ1-3 TRBV29-1 . CSVADSRGNTIYF
TRBJ2-2 TRBV19 . CASSIGGSTGELFF
TRBJ2-7 TRBV30 . CAWSVSEGMARGRNLYEQYF
TRBJ2-1 TRBV9 . CASSFGGTPYNEQFF
TRBJ2-2 TRBV29-1 TRBD2 CSVGSKGLTGELFF
TRBJ2-1 TRBV5-1 TRBD1 CASSLGLRDRGTNEQFF
TRBJ2-1 TRBV7-3 TRBD2 CASSSPAGDNEQFF
TRBJ2-5 TRBV4-1 . CASSQESTGGPQETQYF
TRBJ2-4 TRBV28 TRBD1 CASGGQTKNIQYF
TRBJ2-1 TRBV12-5 . CASGLPGGVSNEQFF
TRBJ2-7 TRBV10-3 TRBD2 CAISVGTSGGAYEQYF
TRBJ1-6 TRBV19 . CASSIVRQGNSPLHF
TRBJ2-7 TRBV14 TRBD2 CASSQERAGVREQYF
TRBJ1-6 TRBV6-5 TRBD1 CASSYRTGVGNSPLHF